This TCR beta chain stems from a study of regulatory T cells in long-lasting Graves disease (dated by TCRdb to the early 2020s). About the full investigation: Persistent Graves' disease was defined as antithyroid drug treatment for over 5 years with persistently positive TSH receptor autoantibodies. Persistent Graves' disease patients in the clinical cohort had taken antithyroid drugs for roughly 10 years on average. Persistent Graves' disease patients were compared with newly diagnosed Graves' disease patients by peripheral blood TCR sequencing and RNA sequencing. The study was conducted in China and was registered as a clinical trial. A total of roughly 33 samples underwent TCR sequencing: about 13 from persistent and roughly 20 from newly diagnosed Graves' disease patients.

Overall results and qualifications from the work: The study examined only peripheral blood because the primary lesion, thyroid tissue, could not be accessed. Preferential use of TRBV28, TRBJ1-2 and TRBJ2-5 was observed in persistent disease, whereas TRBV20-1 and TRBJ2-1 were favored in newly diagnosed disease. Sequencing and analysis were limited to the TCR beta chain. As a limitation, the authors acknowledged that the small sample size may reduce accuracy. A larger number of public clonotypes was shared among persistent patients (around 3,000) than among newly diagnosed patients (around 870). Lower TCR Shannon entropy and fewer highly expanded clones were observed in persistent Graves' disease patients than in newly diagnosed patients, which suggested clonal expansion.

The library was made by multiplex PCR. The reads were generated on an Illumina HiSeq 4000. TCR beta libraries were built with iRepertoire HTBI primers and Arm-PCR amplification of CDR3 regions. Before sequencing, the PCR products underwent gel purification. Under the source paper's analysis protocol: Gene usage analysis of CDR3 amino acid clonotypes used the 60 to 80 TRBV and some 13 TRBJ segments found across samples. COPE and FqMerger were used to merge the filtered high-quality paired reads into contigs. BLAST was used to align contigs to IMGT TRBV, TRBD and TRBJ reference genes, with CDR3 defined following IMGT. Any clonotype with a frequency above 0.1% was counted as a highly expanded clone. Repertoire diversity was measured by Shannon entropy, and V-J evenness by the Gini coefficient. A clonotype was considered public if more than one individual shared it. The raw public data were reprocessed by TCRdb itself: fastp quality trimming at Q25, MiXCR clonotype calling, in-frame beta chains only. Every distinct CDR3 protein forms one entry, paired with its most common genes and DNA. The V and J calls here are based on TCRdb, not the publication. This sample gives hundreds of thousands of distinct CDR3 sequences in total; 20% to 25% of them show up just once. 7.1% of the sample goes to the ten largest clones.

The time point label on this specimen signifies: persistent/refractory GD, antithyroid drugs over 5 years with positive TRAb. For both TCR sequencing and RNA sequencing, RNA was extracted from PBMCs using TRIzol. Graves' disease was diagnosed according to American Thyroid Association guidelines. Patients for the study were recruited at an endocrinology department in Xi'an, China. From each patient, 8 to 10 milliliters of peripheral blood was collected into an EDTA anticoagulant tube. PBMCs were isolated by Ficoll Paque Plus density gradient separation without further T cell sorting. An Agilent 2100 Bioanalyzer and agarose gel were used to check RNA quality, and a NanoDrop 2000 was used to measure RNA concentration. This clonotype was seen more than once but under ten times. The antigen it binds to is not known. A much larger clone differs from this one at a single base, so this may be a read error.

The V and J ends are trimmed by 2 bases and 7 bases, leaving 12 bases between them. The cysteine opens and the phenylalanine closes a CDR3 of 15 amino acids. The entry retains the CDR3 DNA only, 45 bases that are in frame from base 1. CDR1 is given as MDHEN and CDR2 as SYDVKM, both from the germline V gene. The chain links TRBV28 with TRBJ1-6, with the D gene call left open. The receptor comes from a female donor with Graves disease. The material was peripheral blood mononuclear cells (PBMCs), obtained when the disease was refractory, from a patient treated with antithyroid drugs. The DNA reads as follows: TGTGCCAGCAGTTTAGGTTCCGGGGAAAATTCACCCCTCCACTTT. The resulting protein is CASSLGSGENSPLHF.